A single sample gave rise to the 7 T cell receptor beta chains below, sequenced in a study of T cell responses to AZD1222 COVID-19 vaccine. Data came from immunoSEQ multiplex PCR; TCRdb stores just in-frame clones and leaves some out. This table holds 130,000 to 150,000 clones, around nine tenths found once. Sequenced here: peripheral blood, sampled on day 0 of AZD1222 vaccination. These receptors were taken from an adult in good health.

The V and J genes are TRBV6-5 and TRBJ2-7, with D perhaps matching TRBD1 or TRBD2 (5 bases each). The V end lost 2 bases, the J end lost 3 bases, and 17 bases lay between the germline ends. Per the germline V gene, CDR1 is MNHEY and CDR2 is SVGAGI. The CDR3 is 16 residues long. As DNA, the CDR3 is TGTGCCAGCAGTTACGTGGTCGGGAAGGGGTTCTACGAGCAGTACTTC. It specifies CASSYVVGKGFYEQYF.

With respect to this clone: Sequence at one end of the junction differs from germline and may be a read error. The chain combines TRBV7-7 with TRBJ2-7; 7 nucleotides line up with TRBD1. There are 13 residues in the CDR3. The germline CDR1 and CDR2 sequences are SSHAT and FNYEAQ (reference sequence). The CDR3 nucleotides read TGTGCTAGCAGCTTCGGGACAGCCTACGAGCAGTACTTC. Translated: CASSFGTAYEQYF.

V is TRBV15 and J is TRBJ2-3; D possibly corresponds to TRBD2 (5 bases). Looked up from germline, CDR1 is LNHNV and CDR2 is YYDKDF (reference sequence). V was clipped by 5 bases and J by 1 base, with 13 bases between them. The CDR3 runs 15 residues. The CDR3 loop is CATSQRVGGTDTQYF. The CDR3 DNA reads as TGTGCCACCAGCCAAAGGGTGGGAGGCACAGATACGCAGTATTTT.

V is TRBV18 and J is TRBJ1-4; D ambiguous. V was shortened by 4 bases and J by 0 bases, with 6 bases between the two germline ends. This CDR3 comprises 14 residues. Germline loops: CDR1 KGHSH, CDR2 LQKENI. CDR3 DNA: TGTGCCAGCTCACTGGGGTCAACTAATGAAAAACTGTTTTTT. This translates into CASSLGSTNEKLFF.

The chain employs TRBV11-2 and TRBJ2-1; D gene unclear. CDR3 length: 11 amino acids. V was pared by 3 bases and J by 6 bases, with 3 bases between. The germline gives CDR1 SGHAT, CDR2 FQNNGV. The CDR3 protein is CASSFGNEQFF. The CDR3 DNA follows: TGTGCCAGCAGCTTTGGCAATGAGCAGTTCTTC.

V usage is TRBV6-6 and J usage is TRBJ1-6; D possibly corresponds to TRBD1 (6 bases). Trimming took 5 bases from V and 0 from J, leaving 11 bases between them. The germline gives CDR1 MNHNY, CDR2 SVGAGI (reference sequence). The CDR3 has 16 residues. Written as DNA, the CDR3 is TGTGCCAGCAGTCGACAGGCTTCCTCCTATAATTCACCCCTCCACTTT. Protein sequence: CASSRQASSYNSPLHF.

The chain has TRBV6-6 and TRBJ2-7; D gene ambiguous. Germline lookup yields CDR1 MNHNY and CDR2 SVGAGI (reference sequence). The germline V and J ends were trimmed by 6 bases and 3 bases, with 9 bases remaining between them. The CDR3 loop spans 12 amino acids. In DNA, the CDR3 is TGTGCCAGCAGCCCGGGCGGCTACGAGCAGTACTTC. Protein product: CASSPGGYEQYF.